These 30 T cell receptor beta chains were all obtained from the same sample, sequenced in a study of cytomegalovirus exposure and HLA in healthy donors. Only in-frame clones appear in the TCRdb table, and some are missing; sequencing was by immunoSEQ multiplex PCR. Seen here are more than 200,000 clones, 80% to 95% observed once, and the top ten hold 2.5% to 3.5%. Sequencing used PBMCs. These receptors came from a woman aged 30 to 39 in good health and CMV-seronegative.

This chain uses TRBV5-6 with TRBJ1-1; no clear D gene. Trimming took off 6 bases at V and 0 bases at J, with 9 bases between the two ends. Looked up from germline, CDR1 is SGHDT and CDR2 is YYEEEE. CDR3 size: 13 residues. CDR3 sequence reads: CASNWDLNTEAFF. Here the CDR3 DNA reads TGTGCCAGCAACTGGGATCTGAACACTGAAGCTTTCTTT.

This chain links TRBV7-2 with TRBJ2-1; 9 bases are shared with TRBD1. The CDR3 covers 14 residues. Germline V lookup: CDR1 SGHTA, CDR2 FQGNSA. With V trimmed by 4 bases and J by 7 bases, 5 bases remained unmatched. CDR3 in amino acids: CASSYGTGWNEQFF. The CDR3 DNA is TGTGCCAGCAGCTACGGGACAGGGTGGAATGAGCAGTTCTTC.

The chain is built from TRBV27 and TRBJ2-7; 12 nucleotides match TRBD2. In germline, CDR1 is MNHEY, CDR2 SMNVEV (reference sequence). Unmatched junction bases numbered 7, after V lost 6 bases and J lost 7 bases. The CDR3 has 14 residues. The CDR3 bases are TGTGCCAGCAGCCGACTAGCGGGAGCGGGGGAGCAGTACTTC. Translated: CASSRLAGAGEQYF.

The V call is TRBV2, the J call TRBJ1-5, with TRBD1 identical over 7 bases. J gave up 0 bases and V 6 bases, and 11 bases lay outside the gene matches. CDR1 is SNHLY and CDR2 is FYNNEI in the germline V gene. CDR3 length: 17 amino acids. CDR3 DNA: TGTGCCAGCAGGGACAGGACAGCGGTGAATAGCAATCAGCCCCAGCATTTT. This codes for CASRDRTAVNSNQPQHF.

The count of this clone is one. V usage is TRBV19 and J usage is TRBJ1-5; D unresolved. The CDR3 spans 13 residues. CDR1 is LNHDA and CDR2 is SQIVND in the germline V gene (reference sequence). Between the trimmed V and J ends, which lost 1 base and 6 bases, there was a span of 7 bases. The CDR3 DNA is TGTGCCAGTAGTATAGGGCTAACTCAGCCCCAGCATTTT. The encoded protein is CASSIGLTQPQHF.

The V and J genes are TRBV27 and TRBJ1-1; D remains unclear. Germline lookup yields CDR1 MNHEY and CDR2 SMNVEV (reference sequence). V dropped 1 base and J dropped 1 base, with 4 bases sitting between them. The CDR3 loop spans 13 amino acids. The DNA of the CDR3 is TGTGCCAGCAGTTTATACGGGAACACTGAAGCTTTCTTT. It yields the protein CASSLYGNTEAFF.

The chain recombines TRBV4-1 with TRBJ1-1, with 7 bases identical to TRBD1. Germline V lookup: CDR1 MGHRA, CDR2 YSYEKL. Trimming cost V 2 bases and J 1 base; bases outside gene matches: 7. CDR3 length: 16 residues. CDR3 amino acids: CASSQHGTARNTEAFF. In nucleotides, the CDR3 is TGCGCCAGCAGCCAACACGGGACAGCTCGGAACACTGAAGCTTTCTTT.

The chain recombines TRBV5-4 with TRBJ2-1; no clear D gene. Germline V CDR1 and CDR2: SGHNT, YYREEE (reference sequence). The CDR3 sequence is 15 residues long. V lost 2 bases to trimming and J lost 0 bases, with 9 bases between them. CDR3 in DNA: TGTGCCAGCAGCTTATATAGGAGCTCCTACAATGAGCAGTTCTTC. This codes for CASSLYRSSYNEQFF.

This sequence joins TRBV5-1 and TRBJ2-1; D possibly uses TRBD1 or TRBD2 (5 bases each). CDR1 is SGHRS and CDR2 is YFSETQ in the germline V gene. This CDR3 region has 14 residues. Trimming removed 2 bases at V and 5 bases at J, with 11 bases between. CDR3 nucleotides: TGCGCCAGCAGCTTCATGGGGGTAAACAATGAGCAGTTCTTC. This translates into CASSFMGVNNEQFF. Drawing the rest from reference TRBV5-1 and TRBJ2-1, the complete variable domain is KAGVTQTPRYLIKTRGQQVTLSCSPISGHRSVSWYQQTPGQGLQFLFEYFSETQRNKGNFPGRFSGRQFSNSRSEMNVSTLELGDSALYLCASSFMGVNNEQFFGPGTRLTVL.

This sequence joins TRBV28 and TRBJ2-3; TRBD1 agrees at 9 bases. Germline CDR1 reads MDHEN; CDR2 reads SYDVKM. J gave up 3 bases and V 5 bases, and 9 bases lay outside the gene matches. The CDR3 is 16 residues long. CDR3 protein: CASSQGQGMTTDTQYF. The CDR3 DNA sequence: TGTGCCAGCAGTCAAGGACAGGGGATGACAACAGATACGCAGTATTTT.

The chain combines TRBV7-2 with TRBJ1-5; TRBD1 is a possible D gene (5 bases). CDR3 length equals 15 residues. Germline values: CDR1 SGHTA, CDR2 FQGNSA. Trimming took 1 base from V and 3 from J, leaving 10 bases between them. The CDR3 nucleotides are TGTGCCAGCAGCTTAGGAGGACAAACCAATCAGCCCCAGCATTTT. Translation: CASSLGGQTNQPQHF.

V usage is TRBV27 and J usage is TRBJ2-4; possible D gene TRBD1, 6 bases. Germline values: CDR1 MNHEY, CDR2 SMNVEV (reference sequence). The CDR3 sequence is 13 residues long. Trimming took 6 bases from V and 6 from J, leaving 12 bases between them. The CDR3 spells CASSPPDRNIQYF. As DNA, the CDR3 is TGTGCCAGCAGCCCACCGGACAGAAACATTCAGTACTTC.

About this clone itself: Different DNA sequences within this sample yield the same CDR3. The V call is TRBV29-1, the J call TRBJ1-2; D uncertain. Trimming shortened V by 4 bases and J by 3 bases, and 6 bases separated the two germline ends. Germline CDR1 reads SQVTM; CDR2 reads ANQGSEA. The CDR3 covers 11 residues. CDR3 sequence (DNA): TGCAGCGTTGGAGGACACTATGGCTACACCTTC. It yields the protein CSVGGHYGYTF.

The DNA for the CDR3 is TGTGCCAGCATCACTGACCCCCTAGTGTCCACTGAAGCTTTCTTT. It specifies CASITDPLVSTEAFF. The rearrangement links TRBV28 to TRBJ1-1; D is unresolved. This CDR3 comprises 15 residues. Trimming stripped 7 bases from V and 4 bases from J, with 19 bases between. Germline values: CDR1 MDHEN, CDR2 SYDVKM. The variable domain in full, with the rest retrieved from reference TRBV28 and TRBJ1-1, is DVKVTQSSRYLVKRTGEKVFLECVQDMDHENMFWYRQDPGLGLRLIYFSYDVKMKEKGDIPEGYSVSREKKERFSLILESASTNQTSMYLCASITDPLVSTEAFFGQGTRLTVV.

The V and J genes are TRBV29-1 and TRBJ1-1, with D perhaps matching TRBD1 (6 bases). The CDR3 spans 13 residues. The germline V and J ends were trimmed by 5 bases and 4 bases, with 14 bases remaining between them. The germline gives CDR1 SQVTM, CDR2 ANQGSEA. The CDR3 DNA follows: TGCAGCGTTCCCCCGGCAGGGGTCACTGAAGCTTTCTTT. As protein: CSVPPAGVTEAFF.

This chain links TRBV4-2 with TRBJ2-5; D remains unclear. Trimming pared 1 base from V and 2 bases from J, leaving 14 bases between. The CDR3 length is 16 residues. Per germline, CDR1 LGHNA and CDR2 YNFKEQ. CDR3 DNA: TGTGCCAGCAGCCAAGGCCAAGGTCGGCAACAAGAGACCCAGTACTTC. Its translation is CASSQGQGRQQETQYF.

This clone was recorded only once. J is TRBJ1-1 and V is TRBV28; D uncertain. The V and J ends lost 4 bases and 1 base respectively, with 16 bases between them. Per the germline V gene, CDR1 is MDHEN and CDR2 is SYDVKM. The CDR3 totals 16 residues. The CDR3 sequence: CASSSPGPLTNTEAFF. In DNA form, the CDR3 reads TGTGCCAGCAGTTCCCCAGGACCGCTGACGAACACTGAAGCTTTCTTT.

The rearrangement links TRBV5-1 to TRBJ2-1; 13 positions match TRBD2. The J segment lost 7 bases and the V segment lost 3 bases, leaving 4 bases of the junction unmatched. The CDR3 extends over 15 amino acids. Per the germline V gene, CDR1 is SGHRS and CDR2 is YFSETQ. The CDR3 nucleotides read TGCGCCAGCAGCTCGGGACTAGCGGGACCAAATGAGCAGTTCTTC. Translation: CASSSGLAGPNEQFF.

The J gene is TRBJ1-3, the V gene TRBV7-2, with 11 bases identical to TRBD1. Trimming took 5 bases from V and 7 from J; bases not matched to a gene: 1. The CDR3 covers 13 residues. The germline V gene has CDR1 SGHTA and CDR2 FQGNSA. CDR3 protein: CASSGQGANTIYF. The CDR3 coding sequence is TGTGCCAGCAGCGGACAGGGGGCGAACACCATATATTTT.

The rearrangement uses TRBV27 and TRBJ2-1, with a possible D match to TRBD1 (5 bases). The CDR3 length is 13 residues. Germline V gives CDR1 MNHEY, CDR2 SMNVEV (reference sequence). Trimming cost V 2 bases and J 6 bases, with 8 bases left between them. The CDR3 sequence is CASSLTRANEQFF. CDR3 DNA sequence: TGTGCCAGCAGTTTAACCAGGGCCAATGAGCAGTTCTTC.

V gene TRBV14 combines with J gene TRBJ1-2; D unclear. CDR3 length: 13 amino acids. Per germline, CDR1 SGHDN and CDR2 FVKESK. The V and J ends lost 1 base and 4 bases respectively, with 7 bases between them. CDR3 amino acids: CASSQGTAYGYTF. The CDR3 DNA is TGTGCCAGCAGCCAAGGGACTGCCTATGGCTACACCTTC.

This rearrangement joins TRBV29-1 to TRBJ1-2, with D hard to call. This CDR3 is 14 amino acids long. V lost 2 bases and J lost 6, with 16 bases in between. Germline V gene lookup returns CDR1 SQVTM and CDR2 ANQGSEA. The CDR3 DNA sequence: TGCAGCGTTGAACTTTCGGGCAGGCAGGATGGCTACACCTTC. It encodes CSVELSGRQDGYTF.

The chain links TRBV6-5 to TRBJ2-3; 10 bases are shared with TRBD1. Germline loops: CDR1 MNHEY, CDR2 SVGAGI. The CDR3 covers 15 residues. Trimming cost V 5 bases and J 4 bases; bases outside gene matches: 6. The CDR3 here is CASSLTGGGADTQYF. The CDR3 region has the DNA TGTGCCAGCAGTCTGACAGGGGGCGGCGCAGATACGCAGTATTTT.

The chain joins TRBV6-1 to TRBJ2-1, with 11 positions matching TRBD2. CDR3 length equals 16 residues. Germline V gene sequence: CDR1 MNHNS, CDR2 SASEGT. The ends lost 3 bases at V and 7 bases at J; junction bases unmatched: 8. The DNA of the CDR3 is TGTGCCAGCAGTGATGTAGCGGGAGGGCCAATGAATGAGCAGTTCTTC. Its protein product is CASSDVAGGPMNEQFF.

This CDR3 is CASSLVGRNTEAFF. The CDR3 DNA reads TGTGCCAGCAGCTTAGTAGGGAGAAACACTGAAGCTTTCTTT. The rearrangement links TRBV7-2 to TRBJ1-1, with D unclear. The germline V gene encodes CDR1 SGHTA and CDR2 FQGNSA. V was pared by 1 base and J by 2 bases, with 8 bases between. The CDR3 is 14 residues long.

The chain links TRBV5-8 to TRBJ2-2; D is uncertain. CDR3 length: 14 amino acids. Germline V gene data show CDR1 as SGHTS and CDR2 as YDEGEE. Trimming shortened V by 1 base and J by 0 bases, and 4 bases separated the two germline ends. CDR3 region: CASSLSANTGELFF. The CDR3 DNA is TGTGCCAGCAGCTTGTCAGCGAACACCGGGGAGCTGTTTTTT. The entire variable domain, with the rest obtained from reference TRBV5-8 and TRBJ2-2, is as follows: EAGVTQSPTHLIKTRGQQATLRCSPISGHTSVYWYQQALGLGLQFLLWYDEGEERNRGNFPPRFSGRQFPNYSSELNVNALELEDSALYLCASSLSANTGELFFGEGSRLTVL.

The chain carries TRBV13 and TRBJ2-2; D is possibly TRBD1 (6 bases). CDR1 PRHDT and CDR2 FYEKMQ come from the germline V gene (reference sequence). The CDR3 has 17 residues. V was cut by 0 bases and J by 3 bases, with 14 bases left in between. The CDR3 DNA reads as TGTGCCAGCAGCTTAGGCCGGCAGGGGATGTACACCGGGGAGCTGTTTTTT. As protein: CASSLGRQGMYTGELFF.

The V call is TRBV11-3, the J call TRBJ2-5, with D perhaps matching TRBD1 (6 bases). Trimming removed 1 base from V and 0 bases from J, with 15 bases in between. Germline loops: CDR1 SGHNT, CDR2 YENEEA. The CDR3 extends over 17 amino acids. In nucleotides, the CDR3 is TGTGCCAGCAGCTTAGGGTTGGGACAACTGTACCAAGAGACCCAGTACTTC. This sequence encodes CASSLGLGQLYQETQYF.

This rearrangement joins TRBV9 to TRBJ1-2; 7 bases are shared with TRBD1. The V segment lost 4 bases and the J segment 7 bases; nucleotides outside the gene matches: 16. The CDR3 covers 16 residues. CDR1 and CDR2 from the germline V gene are SGDLS and YYNGEE. DNA for the CDR3: TGTGCCAGCAGCCCAGACTGGGGGACAGAGGTTTCTGGCTACACCTTC. It yields the protein CASSPDWGTEVSGYTF.

This clone showed up just a few times. The V gene is TRBV6-5, the J gene TRBJ1-5; possible D gene TRBD1, 5 bases. Germline V gene data show CDR1 as MNHEY and CDR2 as SVGAGI. The CDR3 loop spans 15 amino acids. The ends were cut back, 2 bases at V and 4 bases at J, with 12 bases in the middle. The CDR3 loop is CASSYRQGRNQPQHF. CDR3 nucleotides: TGTGCCAGCAGTTACCGGCAGGGTCGTAATCAGCCCCAGCATTTT.